This T cell receptor beta chain came from a study of a mutant IDH1 vaccine in newly diagnosed glioma. About the study: All eight of the vaccinations patients received fell in weeks 1, 3, 5, 7, 11, 15, 19 and 23. The earlier regimen, radiotherapy, temozolomide, or both, was most often both.

Study-wide points: Seemingly, pseudoprogression had no relation to changes in the top peripheral T cell clonotypes.

Time point in this sample: week 5, during vaccination. A 20-mer mutant IDH1 peptide at 300 ug was injected subcutaneously with topical imiquimod. Each donor presented with a new WHO grade 3 or 4 astrocytoma that tested IDH1-mutant and showed ATRX loss. Profiling relied on immunoSEQ multiplex PCR, and the TCRdb table lists in-frame clones only, not all of them. Altogether about 33,000 clones are present, approximately 80% being singletons, with the ten largest covering roughly 22%. Germline CDR1 reads MDHEN; CDR2 reads SYDVKM. The CDR3 loop spans 14 amino acids. Trimming removed 6 bases from V and 0 bases from J, with 12 bases in between. With regard to this clone: Its antigen is not known.

This sample comprised PBMCs, obtained from a glioma patient whose treatment included an IDH1 peptide vaccine. The V gene is TRBV28, the J gene TRBJ2-7; perhaps D is TRBD1 or TRBD2 (5 bases each). This clonotype originated in a man under 40 with glioma. In DNA, the CDR3 is TGTGCCAGCAGAGGGACGGCTCTCTCCTACGAGCAGTACTTC. As protein: CASRGTALSYEQYF.